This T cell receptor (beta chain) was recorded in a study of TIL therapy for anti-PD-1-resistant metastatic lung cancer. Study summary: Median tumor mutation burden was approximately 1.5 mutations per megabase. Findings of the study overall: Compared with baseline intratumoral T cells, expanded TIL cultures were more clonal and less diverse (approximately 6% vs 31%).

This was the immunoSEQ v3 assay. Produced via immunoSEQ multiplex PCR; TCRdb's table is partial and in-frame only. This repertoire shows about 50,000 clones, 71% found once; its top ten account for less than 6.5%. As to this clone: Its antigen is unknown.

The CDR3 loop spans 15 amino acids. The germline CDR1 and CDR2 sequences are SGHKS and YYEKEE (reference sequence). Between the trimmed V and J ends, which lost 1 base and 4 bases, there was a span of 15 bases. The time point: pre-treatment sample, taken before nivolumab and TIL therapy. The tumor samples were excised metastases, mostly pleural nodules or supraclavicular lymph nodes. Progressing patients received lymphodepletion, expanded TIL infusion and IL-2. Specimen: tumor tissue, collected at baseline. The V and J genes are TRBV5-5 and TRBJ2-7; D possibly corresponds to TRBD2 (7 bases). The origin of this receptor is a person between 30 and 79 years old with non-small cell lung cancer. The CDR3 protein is CASSLMGGREYEQYF. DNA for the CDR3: TGTGCCAGCAGCTTGATGGGGGGGCGAGAATACGAGCAGTACTTC.